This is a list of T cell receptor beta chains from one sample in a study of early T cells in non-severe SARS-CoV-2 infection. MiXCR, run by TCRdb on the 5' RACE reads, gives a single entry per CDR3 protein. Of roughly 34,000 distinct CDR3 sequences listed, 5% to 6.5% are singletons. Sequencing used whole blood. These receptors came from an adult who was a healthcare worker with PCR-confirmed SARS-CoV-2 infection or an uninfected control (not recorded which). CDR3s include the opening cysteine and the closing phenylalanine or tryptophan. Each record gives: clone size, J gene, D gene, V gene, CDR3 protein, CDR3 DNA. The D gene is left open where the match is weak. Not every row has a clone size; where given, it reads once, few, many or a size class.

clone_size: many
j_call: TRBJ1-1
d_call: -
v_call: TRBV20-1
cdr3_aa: CSARAGTKNTEAFF
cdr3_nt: TGCAGTGCTAGGGCCGGGACGAAGAACACTGAAGCTTTCTTT

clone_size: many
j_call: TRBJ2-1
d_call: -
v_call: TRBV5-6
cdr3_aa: CASSLEIFVGTGYNEQFF
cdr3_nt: TGTGCCAGCAGCTTGGAAATTTTTGTCGGGACGGGCTACAATGAGCAGTTCTTC

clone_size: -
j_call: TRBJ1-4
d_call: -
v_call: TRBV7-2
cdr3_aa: CASSLVGGNNEKLFF
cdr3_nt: TGTGCCAGCAGCTTAGTCGGGGGGAATAATGAAAAACTGTTTTTT

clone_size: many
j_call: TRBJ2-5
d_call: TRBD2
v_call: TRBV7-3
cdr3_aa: CASSQGAGGSKTQYF
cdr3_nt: TGTGCCAGCAGCCAAGGAGCGGGGGGTAGTAAGACCCAGTACTTC

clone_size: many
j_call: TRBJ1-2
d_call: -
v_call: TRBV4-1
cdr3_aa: CASSQDINRRYGYTF
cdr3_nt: TGCGCCAGCAGCCAAGATATAAACAGACGCTATGGCTACACCTTC

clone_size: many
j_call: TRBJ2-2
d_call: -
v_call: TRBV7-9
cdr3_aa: CASTLVGGNTGELFF
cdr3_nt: TGTGCCAGCACCCTCGTTGGGGGAAACACCGGGGAGCTGTTTTTT

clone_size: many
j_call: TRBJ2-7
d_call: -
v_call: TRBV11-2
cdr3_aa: CASSFYRVEQYF
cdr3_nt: TGTGCCAGCAGCTTTTACAGGGTCGAGCAGTACTTC

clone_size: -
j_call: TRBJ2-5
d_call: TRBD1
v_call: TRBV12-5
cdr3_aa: CASGSGTGGQTQYF
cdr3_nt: TGTGCTAGTGGTTCCGGGACAGGGGGACAGACCCAGTACTTC

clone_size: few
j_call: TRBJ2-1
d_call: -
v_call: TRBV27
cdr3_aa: CASSLEGNEQFF
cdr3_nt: TGTGCCAGCAGTTTAGAAGGCAATGAGCAGTTCTTC

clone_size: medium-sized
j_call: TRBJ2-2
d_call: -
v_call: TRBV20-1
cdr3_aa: CSASSPKTGELFF
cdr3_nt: TGCAGTGCTAGTTCCCCCAAGACCGGGGAGCTGTTTTTT

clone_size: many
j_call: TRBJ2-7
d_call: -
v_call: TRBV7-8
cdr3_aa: CASSSRDGYEQYF
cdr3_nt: TGTGCCAGCAGCTCCCGGGACGGCTACGAGCAGTACTTC

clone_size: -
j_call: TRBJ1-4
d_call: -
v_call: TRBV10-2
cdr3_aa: CASSDQGSEKLFF
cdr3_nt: TGCGCCAGCAGTGATCAGGGGAGTGAAAAACTGTTTTTT

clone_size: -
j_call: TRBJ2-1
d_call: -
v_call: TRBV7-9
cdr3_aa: CASRDGLFSYNEQFF
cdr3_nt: TGTGCCAGCAGGGACGGACTATTCTCTTACAATGAGCAGTTCTTC

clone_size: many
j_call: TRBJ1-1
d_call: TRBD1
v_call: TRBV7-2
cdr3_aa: CASSPRTGRTEAFF
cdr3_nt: TGTGCCAGCAGCCCTAGGACAGGGCGGACTGAAGCTTTCTTT

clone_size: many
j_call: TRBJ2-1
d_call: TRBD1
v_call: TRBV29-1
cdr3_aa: CSVQTGKVNNEQFF
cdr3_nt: TGCAGCGTCCAGACAGGGAAGGTCAACAATGAGCAGTTCTTC

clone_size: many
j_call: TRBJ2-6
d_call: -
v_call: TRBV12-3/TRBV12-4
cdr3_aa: CASTPGGRASGANVLTF
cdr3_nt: TGTGCCAGCACCCCCGGGGGCAGGGCATCTGGGGCCAACGTCCTGACTTTC

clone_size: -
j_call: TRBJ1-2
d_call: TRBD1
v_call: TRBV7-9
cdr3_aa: CASSDRQGPANYGYTF
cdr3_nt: TGTGCCAGCAGCGACCGACAGGGGCCAGCTAACTATGGCTACACCTTC

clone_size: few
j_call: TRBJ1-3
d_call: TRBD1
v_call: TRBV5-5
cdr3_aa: CASSSGGSGNTIYF
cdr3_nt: TGTGCCAGCAGCTCAGGGGGCTCTGGAAACACCATATATTTT

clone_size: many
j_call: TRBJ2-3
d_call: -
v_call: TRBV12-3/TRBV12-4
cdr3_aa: CASSLGRPDTQYF
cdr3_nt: TGTGCCAGCAGTTTGGGCAGGCCGGATACGCAGTATTTT

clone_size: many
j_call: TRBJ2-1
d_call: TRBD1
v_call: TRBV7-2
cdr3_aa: CASSMGQGEYNEQFF
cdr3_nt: TGTGCCAGCAGCATGGGACAGGGCGAATACAATGAGCAGTTCTTC

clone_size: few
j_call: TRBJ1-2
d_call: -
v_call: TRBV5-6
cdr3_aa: CASSPVASTYGYTF
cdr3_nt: TGTGCCAGCAGCCCAGTCGCTTCTACTTATGGCTACACCTTC

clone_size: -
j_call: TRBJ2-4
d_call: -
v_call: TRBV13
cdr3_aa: CASSLLVERLAKNIQYF
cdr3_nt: TGTGCCAGCAGCCTTCTTGTTGAACGCTTAGCCAAAAACATTCAGTACTTC

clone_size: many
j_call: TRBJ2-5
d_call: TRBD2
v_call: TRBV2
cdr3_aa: CASSSQGLPQETQYF
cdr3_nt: TGTGCCAGCAGTAGTCAGGGACTACCCCAAGAGACCCAGTACTTC

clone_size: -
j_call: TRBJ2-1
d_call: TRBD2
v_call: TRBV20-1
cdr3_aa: CSARVITSGGEQFF
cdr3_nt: TGCAGTGCTAGAGTCATCACTAGCGGGGGTGAGCAGTTCTTC

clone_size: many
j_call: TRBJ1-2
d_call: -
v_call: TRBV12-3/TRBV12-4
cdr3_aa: CASSSQGNYGYTF
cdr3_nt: TGTGCCAGCAGTTCTCAGGGGAACTATGGCTACACCTTC

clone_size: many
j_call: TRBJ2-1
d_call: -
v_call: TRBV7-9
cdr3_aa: CASSGEGDIYNEQFF
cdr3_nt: TGTGCCAGCAGTGGGGAGGGGGACATCTACAATGAGCAGTTCTTC

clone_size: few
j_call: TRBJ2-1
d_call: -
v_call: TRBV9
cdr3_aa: CASSPSGTPNEQFF
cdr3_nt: TGTGCCAGCAGCCCATCCGGGACACCGAATGAGCAGTTCTTC

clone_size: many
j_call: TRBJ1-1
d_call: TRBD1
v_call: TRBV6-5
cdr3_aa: CASSYMTGGPHTEAFF
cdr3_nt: TGTGCCAGCAGTTACATGACAGGGGGGCCGCACACTGAAGCTTTCTTT

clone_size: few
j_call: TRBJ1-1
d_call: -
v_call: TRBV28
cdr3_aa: CASSLSGAMNTEAFF
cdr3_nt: TGTGCCAGCAGTTTATCAGGTGCCATGAACACTGAAGCTTTCTTT

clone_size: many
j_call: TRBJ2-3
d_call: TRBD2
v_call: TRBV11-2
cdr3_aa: CASSLGPSGSNTQYF
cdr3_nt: TGTGCCAGCAGCTTAGGCCCTAGCGGGTCGAATACGCAGTATTTT

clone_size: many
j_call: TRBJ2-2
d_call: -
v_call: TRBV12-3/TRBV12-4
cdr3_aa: CASSWGGAVSTGELFF
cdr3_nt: TGTGCCAGCAGCTGGGGGGGGGCTGTGAGCACCGGGGAGCTGTTTTTT

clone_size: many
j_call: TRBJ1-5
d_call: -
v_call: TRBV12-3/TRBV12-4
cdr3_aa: CASSKGELGNQPQHF
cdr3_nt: TGTGCCAGCAGCAAAGGGGAACTAGGAAATCAGCCCCAGCATTTT

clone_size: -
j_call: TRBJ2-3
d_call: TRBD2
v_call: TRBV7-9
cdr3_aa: CASSSLHTGTIPDTQYF
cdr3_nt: TGTGCCAGCAGCTCCTTGCACACCGGGACTATTCCTGATACGCAGTATTTT

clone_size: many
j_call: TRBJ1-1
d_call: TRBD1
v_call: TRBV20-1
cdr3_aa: CSARNQRTGMGTEAFF
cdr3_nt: TGCAGTGCTAGGAACCAAAGGACAGGGATGGGCACTGAAGCTTTCTTT

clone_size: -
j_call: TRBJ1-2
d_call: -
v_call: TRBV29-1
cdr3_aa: CSVAPGHRYGYTF
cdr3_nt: TGCAGCGTTGCCCCGGGACACCGGTACGGCTACACCTTC

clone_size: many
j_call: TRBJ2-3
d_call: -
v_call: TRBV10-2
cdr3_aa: CASRPDSAASTDTQYF
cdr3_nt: TGCGCCAGCAGGCCCGACAGCGCGGCTAGCACAGATACGCAGTATTTT

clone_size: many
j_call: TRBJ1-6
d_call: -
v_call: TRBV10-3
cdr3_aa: CAISDTTGYGSPLHF
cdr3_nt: TGTGCCATCAGTGACACAACAGGATACGGATCACCCCTCCACTTT

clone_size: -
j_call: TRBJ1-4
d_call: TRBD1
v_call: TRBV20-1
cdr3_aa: CSAETGEDEELFF
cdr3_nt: TGCAGTGCTGAGACAGGGGAAGATGAAGAACTGTTTTTT

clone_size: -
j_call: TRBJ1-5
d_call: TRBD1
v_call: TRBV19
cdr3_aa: CASSRLGQATQPQHF
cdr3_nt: TGTGCCAGTAGTAGATTGGGACAGGCCACCCAGCCCCAGCATTTT

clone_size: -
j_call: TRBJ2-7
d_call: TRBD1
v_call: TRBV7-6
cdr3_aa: CASSLMGQTYEQYF
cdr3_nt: TGTGCCAGCAGCTTAATGGGACAGACCTACGAGCAGTACTTC

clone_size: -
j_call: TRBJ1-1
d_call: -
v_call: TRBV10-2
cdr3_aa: CASSGRAMNTEAFF
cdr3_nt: TGCGCCAGCAGTGGTCGCGCCATGAACACTGAAGCTTTCTTT

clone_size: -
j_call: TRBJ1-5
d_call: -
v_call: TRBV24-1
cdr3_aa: CATSDLYSNQPQHF
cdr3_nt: TGTGCCACCAGTGATTTATATAGCAATCAGCCCCAGCATTTT

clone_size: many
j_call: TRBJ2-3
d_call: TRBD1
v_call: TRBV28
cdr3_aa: CASRDRGTDTQYF
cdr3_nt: TGTGCCAGCAGGGACAGGGGCACAGATACGCAGTATTTT

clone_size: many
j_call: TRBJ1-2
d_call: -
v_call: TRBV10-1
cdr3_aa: CASRLQTGNMNYGYTF
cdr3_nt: TGCGCCAGCAGGCTCCAAACGGGCAACATGAACTATGGCTACACCTTC

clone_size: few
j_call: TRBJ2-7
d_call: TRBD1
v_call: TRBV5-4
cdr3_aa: CASSLDGTGFSYEQYF
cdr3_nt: TGTGCCAGCAGCTTAGACGGGACAGGGTTTTCCTACGAGCAGTACTTC

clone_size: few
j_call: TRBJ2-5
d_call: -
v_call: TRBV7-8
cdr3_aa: CASTPGQEETQYF
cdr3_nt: TGTGCCAGCACCCCGGGACAAGAAGAGACCCAGTACTTC

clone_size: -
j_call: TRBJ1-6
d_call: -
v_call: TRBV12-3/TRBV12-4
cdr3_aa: CASSFEAGHSPLHF
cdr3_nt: TGTGCCAGCAGTTTCGAGGCAGGGCACTCACCCCTCCACTTT

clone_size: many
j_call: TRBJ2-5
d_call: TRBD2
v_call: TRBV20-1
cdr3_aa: CSARFSGGKTQYF
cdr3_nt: TGCAGTGCTAGGTTTAGCGGGGGGAAGACCCAGTACTTC

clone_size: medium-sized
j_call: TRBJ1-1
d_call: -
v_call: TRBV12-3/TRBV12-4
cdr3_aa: CASSLAGSNTEAFF
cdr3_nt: TGTGCCAGCAGTTTGGCAGGATCGAACACTGAAGCTTTCTTT

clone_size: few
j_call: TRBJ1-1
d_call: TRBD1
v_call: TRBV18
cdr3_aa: CASSPYMTGIDTEAFF
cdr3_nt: TGTGCCAGCTCACCGTACATGACAGGGATCGACACTGAAGCTTTCTTT

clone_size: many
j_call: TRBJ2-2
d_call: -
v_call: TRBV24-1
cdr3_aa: CATSDFDGELFF
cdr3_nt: TGTGCCACCAGTGATTTTGACGGGGAGCTGTTTTTT

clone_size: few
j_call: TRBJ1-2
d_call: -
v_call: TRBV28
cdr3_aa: CASSLSSQGYGYTF
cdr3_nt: TGTGCCAGCAGTTTATCTTCGCAGGGGTATGGCTACACCTTC

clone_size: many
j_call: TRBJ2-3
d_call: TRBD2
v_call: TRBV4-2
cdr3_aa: CASSRGLAGGLDTQYF
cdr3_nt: TGTGCCAGCAGCCGTGGACTAGCGGGGGGGCTAGATACGCAGTATTTT

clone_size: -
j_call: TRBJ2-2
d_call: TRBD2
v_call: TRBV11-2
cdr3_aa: CASSPSSGATGELFF
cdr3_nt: TGTGCCAGCAGCCCTAGTAGCGGGGCCACCGGGGAGCTGTTTTTT

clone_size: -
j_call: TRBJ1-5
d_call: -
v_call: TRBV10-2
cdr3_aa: CASSELAGKSYQPQHF
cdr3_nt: TGCGCCAGCAGTGAATTAGCAGGAAAGTCCTATCAGCCCCAGCATTTT

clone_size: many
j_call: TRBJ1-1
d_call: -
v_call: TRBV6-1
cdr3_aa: CASMRDGTQNTEAFF
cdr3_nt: TGTGCCAGCATGAGAGACGGGACACAGAACACTGAAGCTTTCTTT

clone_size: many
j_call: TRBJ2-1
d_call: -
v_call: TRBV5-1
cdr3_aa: CASSLSGGTYNEQFF
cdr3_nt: TGCGCCAGCAGCTTGTCGGGCGGAACCTACAATGAGCAGTTCTTC